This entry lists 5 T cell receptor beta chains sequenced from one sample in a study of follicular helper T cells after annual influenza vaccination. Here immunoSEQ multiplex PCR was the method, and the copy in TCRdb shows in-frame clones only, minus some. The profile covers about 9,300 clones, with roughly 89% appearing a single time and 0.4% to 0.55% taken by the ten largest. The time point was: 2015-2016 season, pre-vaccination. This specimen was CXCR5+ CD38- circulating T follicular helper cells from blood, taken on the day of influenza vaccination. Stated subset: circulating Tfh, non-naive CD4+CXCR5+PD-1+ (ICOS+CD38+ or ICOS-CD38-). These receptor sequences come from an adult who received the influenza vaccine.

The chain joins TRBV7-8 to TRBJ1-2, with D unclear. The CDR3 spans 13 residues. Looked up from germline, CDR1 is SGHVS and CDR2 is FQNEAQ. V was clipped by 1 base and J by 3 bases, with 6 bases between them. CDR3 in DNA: TGTGCCAGCAGCTTAGGAGGTTACTATGGCTACACCTTC. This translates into CASSLGGYYGYTF.

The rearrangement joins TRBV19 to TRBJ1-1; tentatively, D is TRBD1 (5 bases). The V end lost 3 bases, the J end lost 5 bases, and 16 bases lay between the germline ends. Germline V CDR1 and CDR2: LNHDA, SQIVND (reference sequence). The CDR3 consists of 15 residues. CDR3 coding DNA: TGTGCCAGTAGTATCCACGACGGAGGGGTTACTGAAGCTTTCTTT. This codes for CASSIHDGGVTEAFF. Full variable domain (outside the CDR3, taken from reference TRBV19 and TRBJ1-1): DGGITQSPKYLFRKEGQNVTLSCEQNLNHDAMYWYRQDPGQGLRLIYYSQIVNDFQKGDIAEGYSVSREKKESFPLTVTSAQKNPTAFYLCASSIHDGGVTEAFFGQGTRLTVV.

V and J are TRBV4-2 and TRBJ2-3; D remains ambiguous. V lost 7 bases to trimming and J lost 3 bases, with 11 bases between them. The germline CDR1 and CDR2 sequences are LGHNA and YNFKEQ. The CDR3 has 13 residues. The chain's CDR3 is CASTPTATDTQYF. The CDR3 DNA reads TGTGCCAGCACCCCTACTGCGACAGATACGCAGTATTTT.

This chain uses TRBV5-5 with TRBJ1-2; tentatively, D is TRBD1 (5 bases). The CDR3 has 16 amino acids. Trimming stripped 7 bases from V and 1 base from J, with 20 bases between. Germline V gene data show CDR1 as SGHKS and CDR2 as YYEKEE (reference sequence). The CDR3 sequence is CASPTTDSLVNYGYTF. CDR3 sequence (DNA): TGTGCCAGCCCCACCACCGACAGCTTAGTTAACTATGGCTACACCTTC. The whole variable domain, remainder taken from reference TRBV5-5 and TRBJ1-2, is DAGVTQSPTHLIKTRGQQVTLRCSPISGHKSVSWYQQVLGQGPQFIFQYYEKEERGRGNFPDRFSARQFPNYSSELNVNALLLGDSALYLCASPTTDSLVNYGYTFGSGTRLTVV.

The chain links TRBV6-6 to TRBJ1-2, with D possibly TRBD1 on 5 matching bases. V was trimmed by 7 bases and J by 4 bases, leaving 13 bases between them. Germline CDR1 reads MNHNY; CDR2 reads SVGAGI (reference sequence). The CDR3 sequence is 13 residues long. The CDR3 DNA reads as TGTGCCAGCAAGGGGACCGGGGCCTATGGCTACACCTTC. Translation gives CASKGTGAYGYTF.